Sequencing of this T cell receptor (beta chain) was carried out in a study of CD8+CD57+ T cells in acquired aplastic anemia (dated 2018 in TCRdb). Concerning the study at large: A mean of roughly 3.2 ug of DNA, ranging from roughly 0.2 to 27.4 ug, was extracted from sorted CD4+ and CD8+ cells. CD8+CD57+ expansion was defined as a frequency above the mean frequency observed in healthy subjects. Broad study findings and their caveats: Some 30 CD8+ CDR3 sequences were found to be shared between patients and controls, but these sequences appeared to be highly expressed in patients and within the immunodominant clones of the patients. Patients and healthy controls showed no significant difference in CD8+ Simpson's diversity (P=0.060).

Expansion of CD8+CD57+ cells had been shown by flow cytometry in the patients chosen for sequencing. Every patient had severe acquired aplastic anemia, diagnosed using the International Study of Aplastic Anemia and Agranulocytosis and Camitta criteria. No patient had received any therapy when blood was sampled. TCR repertoires of sorted CD4+ and CD8+ blood T cells from severe aplastic anemia patients and healthy subjects were deep-sequenced in the study. Patients were enrolled in the USA under clinicaltrials.gov protocols 00001620, 01623167, 00001397, 00071045, 00081523 and 00961064. Ficoll-Paque density gradient centrifugation was used to isolate peripheral blood mononuclear cells. CD4+ and CD8+ T cells were sorted by FACS or magnetic beads before DNA extraction. This clonotype has more than one count but fewer than ten. Its recognized antigen is unknown. Just one base apart from a much larger clone, this may be a read error.

The germline V gene (reference sequence) supplies CDR1 SGHKS and CDR2 YYEKEE. V and J lose 6 bases and 5 bases, and a span of 12 bases separates them. CDR3 length: 12 amino acids, cysteine to phenylalanine. CDR3 DNA only is kept here, 36 bases in frame from base 1. Profiling of TCR beta VDJ combinations and CDR3 sequences used genomic DNA as the template. TCR repertoire sequencing was run on an Illumina HiSeq 2000. Concerning the study's data processing: TRBV/TRBJ rearrangement plots, CDR3 size and DJ length profiles, and Simpson's diversity index were used to evaluate the repertoires. Whichever DNA sequence was most abundant in the deep sequencing data was defined as the immunodominant clone. CDR3 amino acid sequences were checked for sharing across subjects and were also compared against the VDJdb database and published repertoires. The raw public reads went through TCRdb reprocessing: fastp at Q25, MiXCR clone calling, in-frame beta chains kept. Rows are combined by CDR3 protein, so each entry shows the most common genes and DNA. These V and J calls derive from TCRdb rather than the authors' analysis. Counted in this sample were approximately 180,000 distinct CDR3 sequences; about half of them appeared once. The ten largest clones represent 1.8% of the sample.

The TCR comes from a human donor with aplastic anemia. The sequenced sample consisted of sorted CD4+, CD8+, or CD8+CD57+ T cells (not recorded which) from PBMCs. The chain is encoded by TRBV5-5 joined to TRBJ2-7; there is no confident call for the D gene. Here the CDR3 is given as CASIPFRNEQYF. The base sequence is TGTGCCAGCATCCCCTTTCGGAACGAGCAGTACTTC.